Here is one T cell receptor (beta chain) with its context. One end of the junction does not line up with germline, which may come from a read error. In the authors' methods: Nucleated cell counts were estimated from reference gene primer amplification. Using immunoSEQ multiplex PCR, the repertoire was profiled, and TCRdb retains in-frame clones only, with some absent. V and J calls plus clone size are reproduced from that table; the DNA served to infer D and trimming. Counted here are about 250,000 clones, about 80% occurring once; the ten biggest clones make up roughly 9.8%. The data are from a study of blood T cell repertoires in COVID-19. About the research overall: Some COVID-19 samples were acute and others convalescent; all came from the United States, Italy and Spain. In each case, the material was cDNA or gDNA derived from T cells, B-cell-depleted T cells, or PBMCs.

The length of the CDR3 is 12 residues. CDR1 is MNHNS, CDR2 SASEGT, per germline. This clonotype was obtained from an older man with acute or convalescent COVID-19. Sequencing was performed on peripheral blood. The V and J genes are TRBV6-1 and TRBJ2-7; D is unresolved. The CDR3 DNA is TGTGCCAGCAGCGAAGGTTACTACGAGCAGTACTTC. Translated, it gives CASSEGYYEQYF.